This entry describes one TCR beta chain. The data belong to a study of T-cell memory formation after mild COVID-19. As for the study in general: There were largely donor-specific TCR clusters.

TCRdb redid the calling of the 5' RACE reads with MiXCR, one entry per CDR3 protein. This table has 110,000 to 150,000 distinct CDR3 sequences, around 25% appearing once. The sequence derives from an adult woman who had mild COVID-19 (a few samples of this study predate the infection). Cell type and time point are not known. The material sequenced was PBMCs or a T cell subset sorted from them (not recorded which).

This chain's CDR3 is CASSDSGQGKTGELFF. CDR3 in DNA: TGTGCCAGCAGTGACTCGGGACAGGGAAAAACCGGGGAGCTGTTTTTT. The chain couples TRBV6-4 to TRBJ2-2; TRBD1 aligns across 9 bases. In germline, CDR1 is MRHNA, CDR2 SNTAGT. After removal of 0 bases from V and 5 bases from J, the junction contained 4 bases not matched to a gene. This CDR3 comprises 16 residues.